A single sample is the source of the 9 T cell receptor beta chains below, sequenced in a study of T cell responses to AZD1222 COVID-19 vaccine. Measured with immunoSEQ multiplex PCR; TCRdb has only the in-frame clones, and not every one. The table records some 150,000 clones, 75% to 90% of them present only once. The material was peripheral blood, obtained after recovery from COVID-19. The source is an adult who had recovered from COVID-19.

V usage is TRBV28 and J usage is TRBJ1-5, with a tentative D call TRBD1 (5 bases). The CDR3 has 14 amino acids. V gave up 6 bases and J gave up 4 bases, with 13 bases separating them. Germline values: CDR1 MDHEN, CDR2 SYDVKM. CDR3 loop: CASRAGGRNQPQHF. In DNA form, the CDR3 reads TGTGCCAGCAGGGCGGGGGGTCGAAATCAGCCCCAGCATTTT.

The J gene is TRBJ2-3, the V gene TRBV15, with 9 bases fitting TRBD2. J gave up 7 bases and V 6 bases, and 8 bases lay outside the gene matches. Germline V lookup: CDR1 LNHNV, CDR2 YYDKDF (reference sequence). This CDR3 is 14 amino acids long. The CDR3 bases are TGTGCCACCAGTCAGCGGGGGGCCGTGAATACGCAGTATTTT. The encoded protein is CATSQRGAVNTQYF.

The V and J genes are TRBV5-1 and TRBJ2-7; 8 bases match TRBD1. The CDR3 length is 15 residues. V trimming: 0 bases; J trimming: 5 bases; junction bases outside the gene matches: 7. Germline V gives CDR1 SGHRS, CDR2 YFSETQ. This chain's CDR3 is CASSLALDRVHEQYF. CDR3 nucleotide sequence: TGCGCCAGCAGCTTGGCATTGGACAGGGTCCACGAGCAGTACTTC. Supplemented by reference TRBV5-1 and TRBJ2-7, the full variable domain reads KAGVTQTPRYLIKTRGQQVTLSCSPISGHRSVSWYQQTPGQGLQFLFEYFSETQRNKGNFPGRFSGRQFSNSRSEMNVSTLELGDSALYLCASSLALDRVHEQYFGPGTRLTVT.

This clone has a handful of counts. The genes are TRBV28 and TRBJ2-7, with 8 bases matching TRBD2. CDR1 and CDR2 (germline): MDHEN, SYDVKM. Losses at the gene ends were 9 bases for V and 7 bases for J; bases not matched to a gene: 8. The CDR3 sequence is 12 residues long. The CDR3 DNA reads TGTGCCAGTTCGACTAGCGTCAGGGAGCAGTACTTC. This encodes CASSTSVREQYF.

The rearrangement links TRBV7-9 to TRBJ2-1; TRBD2 matches at 8 bases. Germline assignment: CDR1 SEHNR and CDR2 FQNEAQ (reference sequence). The CDR3 loop spans 15 amino acids. V shed 2 bases and J 3 bases; nucleotides not matched to a gene: 3. The CDR3 DNA sequence: TGTGCCAGCAGCTTACGGGCGGGGGGCTACAATGAGCAGTTCTTC. Its protein product is CASSLRAGGYNEQFF.

This clone was observed a single time. The genes are TRBV25-1 and TRBJ1-4; TRBD1 agrees at 12 bases. Germline V CDR1 and CDR2: MGHDK, SYGVNS. V trimming: 2 bases; J trimming: 8 bases; junction bases outside the gene matches: 3. The CDR3 loop spans 15 amino acids. The CDR3 DNA follows: TGTGCCAGCAGTGAAGGGGGACAGGGGGCGGAAAAACTGTTTTTT. It codes for CASSEGGQGAEKLFF.

In its sample, this clone was seen once. The rearrangement uses TRBV29-1 and TRBJ1-2, with D uncertain. Germline lookup yields CDR1 SQVTM and CDR2 ANQGSEA. Between the trimmed V and J ends, which lost 1 base and 7 bases, there was a span of 7 bases. This CDR3 spans 11 amino acids. This CDR3 reads CSVEAHSGYTF. The CDR3 DNA reads TGCAGCGTTGAAGCTCACAGTGGCTACACCTTC.

V and J are TRBV9 and TRBJ1-4; D not certain. Trimming stripped 3 bases from V and 3 bases from J, with 12 bases between. In germline, CDR1 is SGDLS, CDR2 YYNGEE. CDR3 length equals 15 residues. The CDR3 DNA sequence: TGTGCCAGCAGCGCCCCGGGCCGCCCTAATGAAAAACTGTTTTTT. It specifies CASSAPGRPNEKLFF.

In regard to this clone: This sample includes further DNA sequences coding for the same CDR3. The chain couples TRBV19 to TRBJ1-1, with D possibly matching TRBD1 (5 bases). Germline V gene data show CDR1 as LNHDA and CDR2 as SQIVND (reference sequence). The V end lost 11 bases, the J end lost 5 bases, and 18 bases lay between the germline ends. The CDR3 extends over 13 amino acids. This CDR3 is CASSRQGGTEAFF. In nucleotides, the CDR3 is TGTGCCTCTTCTCGGCAGGGAGGTACTGAAGCTTTCTTT. Variable domain in full (rest from reference TRBV19 and TRBJ1-1): DGGITQSPKYLFRKEGQNVTLSCEQNLNHDAMYWYRQDPGQGLRLIYYSQIVNDFQKGDIAEGYSVSREKKESFPLTVTSAQKNPTAFYLCASSRQGGTEAFFGQGTRLTVV.